This TCR beta chain was sequenced for a study of blood T cells in healthy people across ages. A J-beta primer mix and a sample-barcoded 5' primer were used in a second PCR of roughly 6 to 11 cycles. TCRdb itself ran the 5' RACE reads through MiXCR, one entry per CDR3 protein. The data contain some 700,000 distinct CDR3 sequences, over 20% of them seen just once; the ten biggest clones take up around 22%. Trimming left V 3 bases short and J 3 bases short, with 15 bases between. Germline V gene lookup returns CDR1 DFQATT and CDR2 SNEGSKA (reference sequence). The length of the CDR3 is 14 residues. This clonotype was picked up many times. The antigen is undetermined. Study outcomes and limitations: There were more naive CD4+ cells and higher diversity in long-lived donors than in aged donors.

The sequence derives from a man between 70 and 80 years old in good health. Material: blood. J is TRBJ2-7 and V is TRBV20-1, with D perhaps assigned TRBD1 or TRBD2 (6 bases each). Here the CDR3 DNA reads TGCAGTGCTAGCCCCGGGGGCAGCTACTACGAGCAGTACTTC. Its protein product is CSASPGGSYYEQYF.